Each of the 15 T cell receptor beta chains below was sequenced from the same sample in a study of Ad26.COV2.S vaccination and SARS-CoV-2 variants. Libraries were prepared by immunoSEQ multiplex PCR; TCRdb keeps only in-frame clonotypes and omits some of them. In the table there are about 350,000 clones, around 92% of which are singletons. The sequencing here drew on peripheral blood, taken after recovery from COVID-19. Source of these receptors: a human donor who had recovered from COVID-19.

This chain uses TRBV9 with TRBJ1-1; TRBD1 matches at 7 bases. This CDR3 contains 14 residues. V lost 4 bases to trimming and J lost 1 base; unmatched junction nucleotides: 4. The germline V gene encodes CDR1 SGDLS and CDR2 YYNGEE. CDR3 nucleotide sequence: TGTGCCAGCAGCCCGAGGACAGGGAACACTGAAGCTTTCTTT. Translating gives CASSPRTGNTEAFF.

For this clone: Within the sample, other DNA sequences also encode this same CDR3. In nucleotides, the CDR3 is TGCGCCAGCAGCTTGGCAGTGTCTGGGGCCAACGTCCTGACTTTC. Protein sequence: CASSLAVSGANVLTF. This rearrangement joins TRBV5-1 to TRBJ2-6, with D unresolved. V gave up 0 bases and J gave up 1 base, with 5 bases separating them. The germline V gene has CDR1 SGHRS and CDR2 YFSETQ. The CDR3 totals 15 residues.

This chain connects TRBV3-1 (or the pseudogene TRBV3-2) to TRBJ1-2, with D perhaps TRBD1 (5 bases). The CDR3 is made up of 14 amino acids. Trimming took off 4 bases at V and 0 bases at J, with 9 bases between the two ends. Germline-derived CDR1 and CDR2 are LGHDT and YNNKEL (reference sequence). CDR3 region: CASSPGPSNYGYTF. The CDR3 region has the DNA TGTGCCAGCAGCCCAGGGCCCTCTAACTATGGCTACACCTTC.

The V gene is TRBV7-8, the J gene TRBJ2-2; perhaps TRBD1 as D (5 bases). This CDR3 spans 12 amino acids. From germline, CDR1 is SGHVS and CDR2 FQNEAQ. The V gene lost 1 base and the J gene lost 10 bases, with 7 bases spanning the gap. The CDR3: CASSLGGQELFF. CDR3 DNA: TGTGCCAGCAGCTTAGGGGGCCAGGAGCTGTTTTTT.

This chain connects TRBV4-2 to TRBJ1-5; no firm D call. The germline CDR1 and CDR2 sequences are LGHNA and YNFKEQ. The CDR3 extends over 14 amino acids. V lost 0 bases and J 5 bases, leaving 8 bases between the germline ends. The CDR3 here is CASSQETGDQPQHF. CDR3 coding DNA: TGTGCCAGCAGCCAAGAGACCGGTGATCAGCCCCAGCATTTT.

The rearrangement links TRBV7-9 to TRBJ2-2; D is unresolved. Germline CDR1 and CDR2: SEHNR and FQNEAQ (reference sequence). The CDR3 is 15 residues long. V lost 10 bases and J 5 bases, leaving 20 bases between the germline ends. The CDR3 DNA is TGTGCCACCCTATCGGGTGAATCGATGACCGGGGAGCTGTTTTTT. Its translation: CATLSGESMTGELFF.

The genes are TRBV5-1 and TRBJ2-5; D may match TRBD1 or TRBD2 (7 bases each). V gave up 4 bases and J gave up 4 bases, with 20 bases separating them. Per germline, CDR1 SGHRS and CDR2 YFSETQ. The CDR3 length is 16 residues. CDR3 loop: CASSPGQRGGGETQYF. In DNA, the CDR3 is TGCGCCAGCAGCCCGGGACAGCGGGGAGGTGGAGAGACCCAGTACTTC. The whole variable domain, filled in from reference TRBV5-1 and TRBJ2-5, reads KAGVTQTPRYLIKTRGQQVTLSCSPISGHRSVSWYQQTPGQGLQFLFEYFSETQRNKGNFPGRFSGRQFSNSRSEMNVSTLELGDSALYLCASSPGQRGGGETQYFGPGTRLLVL.

The genes are TRBV23-1 and TRBJ2-4; no clear D. TRBV23-1 is reported as an ORF; its role is uncertain. V lost 0 bases to trimming and J lost 15 bases, with 9 bases between them. The CDR3 extends over 11 amino acids. In DNA form, the CDR3 reads TGCGCCAGCAGTCAATCAATTCCGCGGTACTTC. Translation gives CASSQSIPRYF.

Concerning this clone: Other DNA sequences in the same sample also yield this CDR3. V and J are TRBV19 and TRBJ1-1; weak D call: TRBD1 (6 bases). Trimming shortened V by 3 bases and J by 5 bases, and 10 bases separated the two germline ends. The CDR3 loop spans 13 amino acids. The germline V gene has CDR1 LNHDA and CDR2 SQIVND (reference sequence). This CDR3 reads CASSIRTGTEAFF. CDR3 DNA sequence: TGTGCCAGTAGTATCAGAACAGGGACTGAAGCTTTCTTT.

The sample holds one count of this clone. The rearrangement links TRBV7-6 to TRBJ1-2, with D possibly matching TRBD1 (6 bases). This CDR3 is 16 amino acids long. The V gene lost 5 bases and the J gene lost 4 bases, with 20 bases spanning the gap. Germline V gene data show CDR1 as SGHVS and CDR2 as FNYEAQ. The CDR3 bases are TGTGCCAGCAGCCTAGATTTGGGCAGAGGGGGCTATGGCTACACCTTC. It codes for CASSLDLGRGGYGYTF. Full variable domain (remainder filled in from reference TRBV7-6 and TRBJ1-2): GAGVSQSPRYKVTKRGQDVALRCDPISGHVSLYWYRQALGQGPEFLTYFNYEAQQDKSGLPNDRFSAERPEGSISTLTIQRTEQRDSAMYRCASSLDLGRGGYGYTFGSGTRLTVV.

The rearrangement uses TRBV14 and TRBJ2-2, with TRBD2 as a possible D gene (6 bases). Trimming took 4 bases from V and 0 from J, leaving 15 bases between them. The germline V gene has CDR1 SGHDN and CDR2 FVKESK. The CDR3 is made up of 17 amino acids. CDR3 coding DNA: TGTGCCAGCAGCCCCCTCCCCCGGGGGACGAACACCGGGGAGCTGTTTTTT. This translates into CASSPLPRGTNTGELFF. The whole variable domain, remainder taken from reference TRBV14 and TRBJ2-2, is EAGVTQFPSHSVIEKGQTVTLRCDPISGHDNLYWYRRVMGKEIKFLLHFVKESKQDESGMPNNRFLAERTGGTYSTLKVQPAELEDSGVYFCASSPLPRGTNTGELFFGEGSRLTVL.

The chain uses TRBV9 and TRBJ1-2; 8 bases line up with TRBD1. Germline V gene lookup returns CDR1 SGDLS and CDR2 YYNGEE. The V segment lost 4 bases and the J segment 2 bases; nucleotides outside the gene matches: 4. The length of the CDR3 is 14 residues. This chain's CDR3 is CASSSRQGNYGYTF. DNA of the CDR3: TGTGCCAGCAGCTCTCGACAGGGGAACTATGGCTACACCTTC.

V is TRBV28 and J is TRBJ2-1, with 8 bases aligning to TRBD1. The length of the CDR3 is 15 residues. V was pared by 4 bases and J by 7 bases, with 9 bases of the junction left unmatched. CDR1 and CDR2 from the germline V gene are MDHEN and SYDVKM. The CDR3 reads CASSSPTGAGNEQFF. The CDR3 nucleotides are TGTGCCAGCAGTTCGCCGACAGGGGCGGGTAATGAGCAGTTCTTC.

The chain has TRBV12-3 or TRBV12-4 and TRBJ1-2; TRBD1 might be the D (6 bases). The CDR3 is 12 amino acids. V was clipped by 8 bases and J by 5 bases, with 12 bases between them. CDR3: CASLKGVYGYTF. CDR3 nucleotide sequence: TGTGCCAGCCTAAAGGGGGTATATGGCTACACCTTC.

V gene TRBV29-1 combines with J gene TRBJ2-2; no clear D. The CDR3 consists of 12 residues. The V and J ends lost 4 bases and 2 bases respectively, with 5 bases between them. From germline, CDR1 is SQVTM and CDR2 ANQGSEA. The CDR3 loop reads CSVAPNTGELFF. For the CDR3, the DNA is TGCAGCGTTGCCCCAAACACCGGGGAGCTGTTTTTT.